This T cell receptor (beta chain) was observed in a study of T cells after yellow fever vaccination. Study-wide results and caveats: Repertoires sorted by FACS could include abundant clonotypes that are contaminants from the bulk population. Clones from primary vaccination mostly reappeared after the booster (about 97% CD4, approximately 86% CD8).

V dropped 7 bases and J dropped 1 base, with 7 bases sitting between them. This CDR3 comprises 11 residues. Germline V gene lookup returns CDR1 SQVTM and CDR2 ANQGSEA. The TCR cDNA carried a universal primer site and UMIs from 5'RACE template switching. TCRdb passed the 5' RACE reads through MiXCR, listing each CDR3 protein once. The sample includes 350,000 to 550,000 distinct CDR3 sequences, approximately 19% of them seen just once. This clonotype has more than one count but fewer than ten. Its specificity is not known. Sequences were derived from PBMCs, sampled before the yellow fever booster vaccination. This TCR was sampled from a young man who received the YFV17D yellow fever vaccine. The rearrangement uses TRBV29-1 and TRBJ1-1, with D uncertain. For the CDR3, the DNA is TGCAGCGGGAGTGAGAACACTGAAGCTTTCTTT. This encodes CSGSENTEAFF.